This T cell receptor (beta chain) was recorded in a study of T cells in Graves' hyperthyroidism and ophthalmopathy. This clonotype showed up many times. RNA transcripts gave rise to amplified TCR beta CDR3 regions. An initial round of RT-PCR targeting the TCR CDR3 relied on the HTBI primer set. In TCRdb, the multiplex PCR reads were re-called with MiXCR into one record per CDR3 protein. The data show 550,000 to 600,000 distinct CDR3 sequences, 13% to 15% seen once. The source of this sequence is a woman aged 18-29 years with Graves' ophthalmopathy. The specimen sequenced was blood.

Here the CDR3 reads CSANGLAGETQYF. For the CDR3, the DNA is TGCAGTGCAAATGGACTAGCTGGGGAGACCCAGTACTTC. The chain combines TRBV20-1 with TRBJ2-5; 8 bases line up with TRBD2. From germline, CDR1 is DFQATT and CDR2 SNEGSKA (reference sequence). The CDR3 runs 13 residues. The V and J ends lost 6 bases and 5 bases, in that order; junction bases with no gene match: 8.